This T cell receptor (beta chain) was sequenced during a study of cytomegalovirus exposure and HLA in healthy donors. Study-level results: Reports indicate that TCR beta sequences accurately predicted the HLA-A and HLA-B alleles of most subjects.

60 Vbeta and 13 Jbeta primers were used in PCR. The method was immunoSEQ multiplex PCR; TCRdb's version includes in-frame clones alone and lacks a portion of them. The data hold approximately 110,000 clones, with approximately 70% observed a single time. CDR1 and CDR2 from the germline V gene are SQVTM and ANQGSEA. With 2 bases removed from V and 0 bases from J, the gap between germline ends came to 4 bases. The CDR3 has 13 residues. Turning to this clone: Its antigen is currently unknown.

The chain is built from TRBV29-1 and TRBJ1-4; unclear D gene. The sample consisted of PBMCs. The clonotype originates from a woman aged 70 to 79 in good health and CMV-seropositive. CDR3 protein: CSVELPTNEKLFF. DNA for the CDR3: TGCAGCGTTGAACTTCCAACTAATGAAAAACTGTTTTTT.